The present T cell receptor beta chain was sequenced within a study of cytomegalovirus exposure and HLA in healthy donors. The repertoire was sequenced with immunoSEQ multiplex PCR; TCRdb's copy has only in-frame clones and lacks some. This sample has 300,000 to 400,000 clones, with approximately 90% found just once. About this clone: Its cognate antigen is unknown.

Study observations and caveats: The study put 150 or so TCR beta chains on its list as cytomegalovirus-associated. Generally TCR sequences proved uncommon, though certain public TCRs appeared in numerous donors. According to a subsequent analysis, TCR clusters identified in the first cohort showed a tendency to co-occur across the approximately 110 validation repertoires. In vitro data verified a few CMV-associated chains as specific for CMV antigens.

The sample was PBMCs. The receptor was isolated from a young woman in good health and CMV-seronegative.

The CDR3 nucleotides are TGTGCCAGCAGCCCGACAGGGGTACCTATCTATGGCTACACCTTC. Translating it yields CASSPTGVPIYGYTF. The chain uses TRBV2 and TRBJ1-2; 8 nucleotides line up with TRBD1. V was clipped by 6 bases and J by 4 bases; unmatched bases: 10. Germline values: CDR1 SNHLY, CDR2 FYNNEI. This CDR3 spans 15 amino acids.